The 8 T cell receptor beta chains reported below all come from one sample, sequenced in a study of tumor-infiltrating lymphocytes in localized non-small cell lung cancer. Here immunoSEQ multiplex PCR was the method, and the copy in TCRdb shows in-frame clones only, minus some. The profile shows 6,000 to 8,500 clones, around 60% of them singletons. The sequenced sample was lung tumor tissue. These receptors were obtained from a human donor with non-small cell lung cancer.

The rearrangement uses TRBV4-1 and TRBJ2-1; possible D gene TRBD1, 6 bases. Germline V lookup: CDR1 MGHRA, CDR2 YSYEKL. CDR3 length: 15 residues. The germline V and J ends were trimmed by 2 bases and 8 bases, with 16 bases remaining between them. CDR3 loop: CASSQPNNRDDEQFF. The CDR3 nucleotides are TGCGCCAGCAGCCAACCTAATAACAGGGACGATGAGCAGTTCTTC.

The V gene is TRBV5-1, the J gene TRBJ1-5; possibly TRBD1 for D (5 bases). This CDR3 comprises 13 residues. The germline V gene has CDR1 SGHRS and CDR2 YFSETQ. Trimming removed 4 bases from V and 7 bases from J, with 12 bases in between. The CDR3 coding sequence is TGCGCCAGCAGCGAGGGGAGGGAACAGCCCCAGCATTTT. Amino acid sequence: CASSEGREQPQHF.

The chain has TRBV6-5 and TRBJ2-5; 10 bases are a match to TRBD1. The CDR3 covers 15 residues. Germline lookup yields CDR1 MNHEY and CDR2 SVGAGI. Germline trimming cut 0 bases from V and 5 bases from J; bases unmatched to any gene: 3. The CDR3 DNA sequence: TGTGCCAGCAGTTACTCGACAGGGGGCATGGAGACCCAGTACTTC. Its translation: CASSYSTGGMETQYF.

This clone was found a few times. The chain employs TRBV19 and TRBJ1-4; the match to TRBD1 covers 7 bases. CDR1 is LNHDA, CDR2 SQIVND, per germline (reference sequence). The CDR3 runs 14 residues. The V and J ends lost 7 bases and 5 bases, in that order; junction bases with no gene match: 7. In DNA form, the CDR3 reads TGTGCCAGTAAGAAGGGACAGAAGAATGAAAAACTGTTTTTT. It encodes CASKKGQKNEKLFF.

Here the CDR3 DNA reads TGTGCCAGCAGCTTAGGTTTTGGTCGGGACAGGGCTGCTAACTATGGCTACACCTTC. Its translation is CASSLGFGRDRAANYGYTF. This chain links TRBV7-9 with TRBJ1-2; 9 positions match TRBD1. Germline CDR1 SEHNR, CDR2 FQNEAQ (reference sequence). This CDR3 contains 19 residues. V dropped 1 base and J dropped 0; count of bases not matched to a gene: 12.

There are a few counts of this clone. The genes are TRBV2 and TRBJ2-2; weak D call: TRBD2 (6 bases). Germline V gives CDR1 SNHLY, CDR2 FYNNEI. Trimming took 6 bases from V and 3 from J, leaving 11 bases between them. CDR3 length: 14 residues. CDR3 loop: CASRREVDTGELFF. Here the CDR3 DNA reads TGTGCCAGCAGGAGGGAGGTTGACACCGGGGAGCTGTTTTTT. The full variable domain, completed using reference TRBV2 and TRBJ2-2, is EPEVTQTPSHQVTQMGQEVILRCVPISNHLYFYWYRQILGQKVEFLVSFYNNEISEKSEIFDDQFSVERPDGSNFTLKIRSTKLEDSAMYFCASRREVDTGELFFGEGSRLTVL.

The V and J genes are TRBV5-4 and TRBJ2-5, with D perhaps TRBD2 (5 bases). CDR1 and CDR2 (germline): SGHNT, YYREEE (reference sequence). V lost 0 bases and J lost 4, with 16 bases in between. The CDR3 length is 16 residues. In nucleotides, the CDR3 is TGTGCCAGCAGCTTGGGTACCGGCGTCGAGGGAGAGACCCAGTACTTC. Translation: CASSLGTGVEGETQYF.

A single count supports this clone. The rearrangement joins TRBV27 to TRBJ1-2; possibly TRBD1 for D (6 bases). The CDR3 consists of 15 residues. CDR1 is MNHEY and CDR2 is SMNVEV in the germline V gene (reference sequence). Trimming took 4 bases from V and 1 from J, leaving 13 bases between them. The CDR3, as DNA: TGTGCCAGCAGTTCCATGGGGGGGCTTAACTATGGCTACACCTTC. Translating gives CASSSMGGLNYGYTF.